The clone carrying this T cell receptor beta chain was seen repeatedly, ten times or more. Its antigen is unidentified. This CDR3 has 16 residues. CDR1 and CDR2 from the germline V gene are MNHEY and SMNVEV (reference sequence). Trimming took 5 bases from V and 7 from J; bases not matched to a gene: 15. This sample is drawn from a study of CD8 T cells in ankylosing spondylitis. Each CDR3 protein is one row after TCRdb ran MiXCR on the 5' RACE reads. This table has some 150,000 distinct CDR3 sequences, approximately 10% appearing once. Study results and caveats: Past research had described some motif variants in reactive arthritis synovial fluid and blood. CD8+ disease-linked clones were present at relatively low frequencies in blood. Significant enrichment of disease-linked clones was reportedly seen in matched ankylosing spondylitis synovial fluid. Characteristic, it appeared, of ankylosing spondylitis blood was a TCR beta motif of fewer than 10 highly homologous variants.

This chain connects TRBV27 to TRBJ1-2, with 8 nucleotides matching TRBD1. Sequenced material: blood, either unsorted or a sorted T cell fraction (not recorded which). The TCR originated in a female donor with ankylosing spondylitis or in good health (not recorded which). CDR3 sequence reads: CASSTPEDRESSGYTF. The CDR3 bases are TGTGCCAGCAGTACACCAGAGGACAGGGAGTCTAGTGGCTACACCTTC.